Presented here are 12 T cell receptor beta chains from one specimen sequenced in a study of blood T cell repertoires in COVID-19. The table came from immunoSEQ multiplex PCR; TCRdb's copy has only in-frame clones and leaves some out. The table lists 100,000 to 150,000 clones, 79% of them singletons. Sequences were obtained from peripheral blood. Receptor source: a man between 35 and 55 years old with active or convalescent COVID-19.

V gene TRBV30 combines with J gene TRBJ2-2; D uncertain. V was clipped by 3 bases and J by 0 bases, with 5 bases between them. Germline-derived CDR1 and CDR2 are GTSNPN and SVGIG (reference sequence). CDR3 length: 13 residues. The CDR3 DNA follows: TGTGCCTGGAGAATAGCGAACACCGGGGAGCTGTTTTTT. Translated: CAWRIANTGELFF.

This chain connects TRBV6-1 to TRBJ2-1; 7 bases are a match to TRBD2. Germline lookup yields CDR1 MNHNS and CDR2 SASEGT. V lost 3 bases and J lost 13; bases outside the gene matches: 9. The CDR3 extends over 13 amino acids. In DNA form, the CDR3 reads TGTGCCAGCAGTGAGGGGGGGACGGGACCCCAGTTCTTC. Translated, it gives CASSEGGTGPQFF.

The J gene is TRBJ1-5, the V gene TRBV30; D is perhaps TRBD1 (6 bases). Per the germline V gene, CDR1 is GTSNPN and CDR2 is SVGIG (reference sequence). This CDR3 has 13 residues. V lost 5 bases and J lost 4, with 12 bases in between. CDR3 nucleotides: TGTGCCTGGGGGGGGCAGGGGAATCAGCCCCAGCATTTT. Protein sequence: CAWGGQGNQPQHF. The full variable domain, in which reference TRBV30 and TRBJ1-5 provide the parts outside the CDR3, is SQTIHQWPATLVQPVGSPLSLECTVEGTSNPNLYWYRQAAGRGLQLLFYSVGIGQISSEVPQNLSASRPQDRQFILSSKKLLLSDSGFYLCAWGGQGNQPQHFGDGTRLSIL.

The chain's CDR3 is CASSQEPPYSANYGYTF. The DNA of the CDR3 is TGCGCCAGCAGCCAAGAACCCCCCTACAGTGCTAACTATGGCTACACCTTC. V is TRBV4-3 and J is TRBJ1-2; D unresolved. Trimming pared 0 bases from V and 0 bases from J, leaving 14 bases between. Germline loops: CDR1 LGHNA, CDR2 YSLEER. The CDR3 is 17 residues long.

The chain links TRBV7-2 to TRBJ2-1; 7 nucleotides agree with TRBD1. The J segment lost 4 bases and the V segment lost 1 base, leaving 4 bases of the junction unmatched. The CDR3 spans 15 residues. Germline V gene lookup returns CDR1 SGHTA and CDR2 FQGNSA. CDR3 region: CASSLGAGGYNEQFF. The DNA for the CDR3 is TGTGCCAGCAGCTTAGGAGCAGGGGGTTACAATGAGCAGTTCTTC.

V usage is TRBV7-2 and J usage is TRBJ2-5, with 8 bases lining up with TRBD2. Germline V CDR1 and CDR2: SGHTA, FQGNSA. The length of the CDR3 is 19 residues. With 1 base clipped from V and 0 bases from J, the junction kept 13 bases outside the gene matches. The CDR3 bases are TGTGCCAGCAGCTTAGTATCGACTAGCGAGTGGGAGTACCAAGAGACCCAGTACTTC. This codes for CASSLVSTSEWEYQETQYF.

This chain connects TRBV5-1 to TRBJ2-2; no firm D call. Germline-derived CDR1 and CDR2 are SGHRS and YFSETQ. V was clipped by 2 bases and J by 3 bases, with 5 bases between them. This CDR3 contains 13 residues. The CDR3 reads CASSLSHTGELFF. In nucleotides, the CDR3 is TGCGCCAGCAGCTTATCTCACACCGGGGAGCTGTTTTTT.

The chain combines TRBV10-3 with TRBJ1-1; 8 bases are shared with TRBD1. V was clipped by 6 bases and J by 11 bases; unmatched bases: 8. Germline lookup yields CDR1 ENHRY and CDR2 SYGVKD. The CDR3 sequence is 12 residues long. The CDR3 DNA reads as TGTGCCATCAGGACAGGGGCCGGAAAGGCTTTCTTT. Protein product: CAIRTGAGKAFF.

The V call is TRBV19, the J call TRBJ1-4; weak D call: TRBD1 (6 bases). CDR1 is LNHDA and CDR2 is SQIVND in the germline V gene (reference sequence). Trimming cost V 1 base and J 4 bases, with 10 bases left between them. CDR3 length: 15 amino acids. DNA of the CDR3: TGTGCCAGTAGTATAGGGGCAGGGGTTAATGAAAAACTGTTTTTT. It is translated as CASSIGAGVNEKLFF.

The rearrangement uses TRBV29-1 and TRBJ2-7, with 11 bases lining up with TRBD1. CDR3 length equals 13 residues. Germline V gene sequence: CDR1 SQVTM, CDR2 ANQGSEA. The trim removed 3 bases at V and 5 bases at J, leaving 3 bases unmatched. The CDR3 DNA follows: TGCAGCGTTGAGGGACAGGGGGGGCACGAGCAGTACTTC. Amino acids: CSVEGQGGHEQYF.

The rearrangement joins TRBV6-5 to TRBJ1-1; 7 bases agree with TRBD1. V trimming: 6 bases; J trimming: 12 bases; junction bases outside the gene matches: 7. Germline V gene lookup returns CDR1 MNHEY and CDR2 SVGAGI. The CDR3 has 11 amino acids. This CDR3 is CASRPQGSTFF. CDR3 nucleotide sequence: TGTGCCAGCAGGCCACAGGGGAGTACTTTCTTT.

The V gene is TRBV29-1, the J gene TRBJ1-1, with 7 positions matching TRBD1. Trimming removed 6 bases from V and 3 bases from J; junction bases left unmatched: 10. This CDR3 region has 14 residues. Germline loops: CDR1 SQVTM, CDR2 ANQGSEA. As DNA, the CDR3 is TGCAGCGTGTTTCCGACAGGGCTGGACACTGAAGCTTTCTTT. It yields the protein CSVFPTGLDTEAFF.